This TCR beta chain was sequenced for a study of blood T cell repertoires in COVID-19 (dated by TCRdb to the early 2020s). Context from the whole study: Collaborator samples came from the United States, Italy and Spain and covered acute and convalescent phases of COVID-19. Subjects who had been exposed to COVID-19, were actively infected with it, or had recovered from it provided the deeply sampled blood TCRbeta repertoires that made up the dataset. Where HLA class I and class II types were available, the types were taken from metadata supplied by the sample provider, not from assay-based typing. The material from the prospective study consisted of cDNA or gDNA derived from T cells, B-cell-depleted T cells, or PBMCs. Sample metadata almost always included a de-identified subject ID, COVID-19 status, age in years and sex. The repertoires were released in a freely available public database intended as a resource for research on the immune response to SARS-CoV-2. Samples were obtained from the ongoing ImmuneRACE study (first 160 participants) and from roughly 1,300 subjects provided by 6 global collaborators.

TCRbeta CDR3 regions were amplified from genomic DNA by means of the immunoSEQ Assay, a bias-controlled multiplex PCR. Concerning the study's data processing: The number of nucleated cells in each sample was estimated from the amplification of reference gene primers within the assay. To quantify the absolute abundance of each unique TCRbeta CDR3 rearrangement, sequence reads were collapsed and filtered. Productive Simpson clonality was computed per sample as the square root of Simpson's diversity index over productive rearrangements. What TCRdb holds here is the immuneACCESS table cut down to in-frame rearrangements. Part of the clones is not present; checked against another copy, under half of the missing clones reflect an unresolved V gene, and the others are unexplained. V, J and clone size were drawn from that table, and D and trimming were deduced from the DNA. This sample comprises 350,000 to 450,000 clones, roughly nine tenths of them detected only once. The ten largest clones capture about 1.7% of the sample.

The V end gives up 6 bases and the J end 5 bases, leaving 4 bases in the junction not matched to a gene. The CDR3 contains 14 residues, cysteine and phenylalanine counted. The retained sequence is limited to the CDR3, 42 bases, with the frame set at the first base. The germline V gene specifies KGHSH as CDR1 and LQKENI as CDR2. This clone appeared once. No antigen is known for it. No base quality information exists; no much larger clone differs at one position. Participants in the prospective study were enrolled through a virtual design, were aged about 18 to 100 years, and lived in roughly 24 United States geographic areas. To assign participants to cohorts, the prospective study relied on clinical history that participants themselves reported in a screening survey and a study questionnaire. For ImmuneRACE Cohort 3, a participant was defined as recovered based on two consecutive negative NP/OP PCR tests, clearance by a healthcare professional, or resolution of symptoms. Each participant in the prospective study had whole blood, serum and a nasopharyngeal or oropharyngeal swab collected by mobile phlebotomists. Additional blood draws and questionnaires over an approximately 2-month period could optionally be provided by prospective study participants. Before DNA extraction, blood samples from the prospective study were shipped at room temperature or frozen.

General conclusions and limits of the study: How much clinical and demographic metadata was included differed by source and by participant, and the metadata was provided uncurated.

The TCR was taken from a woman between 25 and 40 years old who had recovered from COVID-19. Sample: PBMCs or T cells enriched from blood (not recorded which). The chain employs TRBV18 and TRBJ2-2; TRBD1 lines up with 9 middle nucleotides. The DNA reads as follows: TGTGCCAGCTCCGGGACAGGGAGAACCGGGGAGCTGTTTTTT. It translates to CASSGTGRTGELFF.